These 3 T cell receptor beta chains were sequenced from one sample in a study of blood T cell repertoires in COVID-19. Clones were sequenced by immunoSEQ multiplex PCR, and TCRdb holds only the in-frame ones, with some missing. The sample has over 200,000 clones, about 83% seen once. The sequencing input was peripheral blood. The receptors derive from a man older than 75 with acute or convalescent COVID-19.

This rearrangement joins TRBV5-1 to TRBJ2-7; TRBD2 matches 8 bases. The CDR3 totals 16 residues. The trim removed 0 bases at V and 2 bases at J, leaving 7 bases unmatched. Per germline, CDR1 SGHRS and CDR2 YFSETQ. The CDR3 DNA reads as TGCGCCAGCAGCTTGGCCACGGGAGGGGGGCCCTACGAGCAGTACTTC. Amino acid sequence: CASSLATGGGPYEQYF.

This chain links TRBV28 with TRBJ2-3; D might be TRBD2 (5 bases). The CDR3 runs to 15 residues. V lost 8 bases and J 0 bases, leaving 15 bases between the germline ends. Germline lookup yields CDR1 MDHEN and CDR2 SYDVKM. This CDR3 is CASAFEGISTDTQYF. CDR3 nucleotide sequence: TGTGCCAGCGCTTTCGAGGGCATTAGCACAGATACGCAGTATTTT. Filled out from reference TRBV28 and TRBJ2-3, the complete variable domain reads DVKVTQSSRYLVKRTGEKVFLECVQDMDHENMFWYRQDPGLGLRLIYFSYDVKMKEKGDIPEGYSVSREKKERFSLILESASTNQTSMYLCASAFEGISTDTQYFGPGTRLTVL.

V gene TRBV7-2 combines with J gene TRBJ2-7, with TRBD1 identical over 7 bases. Germline trimming cut 4 bases from V and 3 bases from J; bases unmatched to any gene: 3. This CDR3 has 13 amino acids. Germline V lookup: CDR1 SGHTA, CDR2 FQGNSA. CDR3 nucleotide sequence: TGTGCCAGCAGCTCGGGACAGTTCTACGAGCAGTACTTC. This sequence encodes CASSSGQFYEQYF. The whole variable domain, remainder taken from reference TRBV7-2 and TRBJ2-7, is GAGVSQSPSNKVTEKGKDVELRCDPISGHTALYWYRQSLGQGLEFLIYFQGNSAPDKSGLPSDRFSAERTGGSVSTLTIQRTQQEDSAVYLCASSSGQFYEQYFGPGTRLTVT.